Given below is one T cell receptor (beta chain) in context. Trimming took 6 bases from V and 5 from J; bases not matched to a gene: 4. This CDR3 comprises 13 residues. Germline V gene data show CDR1 as GTSNPN and CDR2 as SVGIG (reference sequence). The data are from a study of blood T cell repertoires in COVID-19. At the level of the study: T cells, B-cell-depleted T cells, or PBMCs provided the cDNA or gDNA that served as material.

Clones were sequenced by immunoSEQ multiplex PCR, and TCRdb holds only the in-frame ones, with some missing. The sample lists hundreds of thousands of clones, approximately 83% seen once, with less than 2.5% in the top ten. The chain carries TRBV30 and TRBJ2-1, with 10 bases matching TRBD2. This TCR came from a woman in her twenties or thirties who had recovered from COVID-19. Sequencing was done on a sample of peripheral blood. The CDR3 sequence: CACSAGGDNEQFF. The CDR3 coding sequence is TGTGCCTGCTCAGCGGGGGGGGACAATGAGCAGTTCTTC.